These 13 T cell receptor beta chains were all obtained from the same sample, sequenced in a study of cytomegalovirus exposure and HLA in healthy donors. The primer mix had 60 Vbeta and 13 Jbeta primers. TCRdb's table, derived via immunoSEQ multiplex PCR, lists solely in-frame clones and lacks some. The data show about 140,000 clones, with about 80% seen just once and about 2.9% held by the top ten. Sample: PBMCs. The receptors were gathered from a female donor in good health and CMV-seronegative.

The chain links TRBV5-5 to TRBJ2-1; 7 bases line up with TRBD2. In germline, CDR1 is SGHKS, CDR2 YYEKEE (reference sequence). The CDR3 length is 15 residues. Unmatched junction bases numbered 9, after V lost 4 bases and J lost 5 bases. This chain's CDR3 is CASSVGAGTNNEQFF. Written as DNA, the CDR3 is TGTGCCAGCAGCGTAGGGGCAGGGACTAACAATGAGCAGTTCTTC.

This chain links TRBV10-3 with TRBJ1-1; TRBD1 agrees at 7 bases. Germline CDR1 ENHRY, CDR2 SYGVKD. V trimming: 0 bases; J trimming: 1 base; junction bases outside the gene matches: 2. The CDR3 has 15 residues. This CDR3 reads CAISESGQQNTEAFF. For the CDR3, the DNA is TGTGCCATCAGTGAGTCGGGACAGCAGAACACTGAAGCTTTCTTT.

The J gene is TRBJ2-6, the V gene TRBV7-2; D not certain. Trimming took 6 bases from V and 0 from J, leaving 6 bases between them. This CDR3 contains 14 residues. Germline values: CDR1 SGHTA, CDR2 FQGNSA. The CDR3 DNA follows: TGTGCCAGCAGATCGTTCTCTGGGGCCAACGTCCTGACTTTC. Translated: CASRSFSGANVLTF.

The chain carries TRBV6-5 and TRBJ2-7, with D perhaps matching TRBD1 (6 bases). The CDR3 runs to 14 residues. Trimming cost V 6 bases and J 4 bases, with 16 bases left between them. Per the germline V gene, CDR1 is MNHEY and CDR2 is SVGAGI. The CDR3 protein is CASSPPGTPYEQYF. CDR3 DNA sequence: TGTGCCAGCAGCCCACCCGGGACACCATACGAGCAGTACTTC.

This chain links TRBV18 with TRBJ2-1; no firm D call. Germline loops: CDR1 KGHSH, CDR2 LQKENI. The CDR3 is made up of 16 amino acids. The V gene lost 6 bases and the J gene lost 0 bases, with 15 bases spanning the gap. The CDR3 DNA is TGTGCCAGCTCCCCCGTTAGAGGCAGCTCCTACAATGAGCAGTTCTTC. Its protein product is CASSPVRGSSYNEQFF.

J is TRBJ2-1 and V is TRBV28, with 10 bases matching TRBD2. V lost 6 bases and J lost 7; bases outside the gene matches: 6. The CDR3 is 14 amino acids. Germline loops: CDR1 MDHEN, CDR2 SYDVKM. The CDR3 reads CASSSSGSWNEQFF. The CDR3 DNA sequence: TGTGCCAGCAGCTCTAGCGGGAGTTGGAATGAGCAGTTCTTC.

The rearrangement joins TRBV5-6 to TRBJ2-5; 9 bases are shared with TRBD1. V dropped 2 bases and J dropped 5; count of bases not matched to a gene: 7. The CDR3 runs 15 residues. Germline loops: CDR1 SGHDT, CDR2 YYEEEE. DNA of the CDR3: TGTGCCAGCAGCTTCGACAGGGGGGTGGGGGAGACCCAGTACTTC. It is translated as CASSFDRGVGETQYF.

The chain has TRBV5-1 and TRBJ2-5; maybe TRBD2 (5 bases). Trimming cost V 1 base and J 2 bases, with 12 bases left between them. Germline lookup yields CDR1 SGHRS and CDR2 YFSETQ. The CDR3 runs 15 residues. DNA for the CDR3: TGCGCCAGCAGCTTGTGGACCGGGATACAAGAGACCCAGTACTTC. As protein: CASSLWTGIQETQYF.

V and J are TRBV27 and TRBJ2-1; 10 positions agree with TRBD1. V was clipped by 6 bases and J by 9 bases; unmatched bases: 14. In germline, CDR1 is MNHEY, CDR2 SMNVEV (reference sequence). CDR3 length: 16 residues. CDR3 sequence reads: CASSIRRGQGSPEQFF. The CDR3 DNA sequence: TGTGCCAGCAGCATCCGACGGGGACAGGGGAGTCCTGAGCAGTTCTTC.

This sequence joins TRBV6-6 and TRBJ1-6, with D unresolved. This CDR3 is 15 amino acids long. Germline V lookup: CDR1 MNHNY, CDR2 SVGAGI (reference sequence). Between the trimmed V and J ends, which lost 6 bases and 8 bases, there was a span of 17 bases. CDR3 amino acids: CASSYLIKRDSPLHF. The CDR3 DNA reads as TGTGCCAGCAGCTACCTAATCAAGAGGGATTCACCCCTCCACTTT.

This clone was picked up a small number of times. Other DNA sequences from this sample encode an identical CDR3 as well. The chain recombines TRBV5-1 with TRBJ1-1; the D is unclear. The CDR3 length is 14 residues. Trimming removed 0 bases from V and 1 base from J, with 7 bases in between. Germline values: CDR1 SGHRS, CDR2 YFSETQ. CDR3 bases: TGCGCCAGCAGCTTGGCTTCCGGGAACACTGAAGCTTTCTTT. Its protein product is CASSLASGNTEAFF.

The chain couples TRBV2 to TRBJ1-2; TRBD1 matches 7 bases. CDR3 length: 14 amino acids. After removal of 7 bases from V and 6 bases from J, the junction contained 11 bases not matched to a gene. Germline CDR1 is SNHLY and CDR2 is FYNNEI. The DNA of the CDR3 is TGTGCCAGCACCCCGGCGGGACAGCCGAATGGCTACACCTTC. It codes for CASTPAGQPNGYTF.

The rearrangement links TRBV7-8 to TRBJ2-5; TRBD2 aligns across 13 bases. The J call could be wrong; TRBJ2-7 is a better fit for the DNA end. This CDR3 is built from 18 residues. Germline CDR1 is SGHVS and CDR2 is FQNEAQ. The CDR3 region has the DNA TGTGCCAGCAGCTCCAGGCGTCGACTAGCGGGGGGATCCTACGAGCAGTACTTC. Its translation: CASSSRRRLAGGSYEQYF.